This T cell receptor beta chain originates from a study of blood T cell repertoires in COVID-19. Trimming removed 0 bases from V and 6 bases from J; junction bases left unmatched: 3. This CDR3 region has 14 residues. Germline V gene sequence: CDR1 SGHKS, CDR2 YYEKEE (reference sequence). This clone was seen more than once but under ten times. Clones were sequenced by immunoSEQ multiplex PCR, and TCRdb holds only the in-frame ones, with some missing. This sample yields about 130,000 clones, of which about four fifths are seen a single time; roughly 5.1% belongs to the top ten. The receptor's source is a woman in her 70s with COVID-19, enrolled during active disease. The rearrangement uses TRBV5-5 and TRBJ2-5, with TRBD2 identical over 9 bases. The sample taken for sequencing was peripheral blood. The CDR3 here is CASSLGASGKTQYF. CDR3 nucleotides: TGTGCCAGCAGCTTGGGGGCTAGCGGGAAGACCCAGTACTTC.